There are many counts of the clone carrying this T cell receptor (beta chain). TCRdb re-called the multiplex PCR reads through MiXCR, storing one row per CDR3 protein. The repertoire holds 200,000 to 250,000 distinct CDR3 sequences, with less than 40% as singletons. The data derive from a study of breast tumors, draining lymph nodes, adjacent tissues. Samples came from axillary lymph nodes draining the breast cancer. Material: axillary lymph node tissue. This receptor was identified in a female donor with breast cancer. Some clones in this sample may be carry-over from other donors' samples.

For the CDR3, the DNA is TGTGCCAGCAGCCCATTACAGACAATTAACTATGGCTACACCTTC. Translation: CASSPLQTINYGYTF. J is TRBJ1-2 and V is TRBV9; D is ambiguous. Trimming cost V 4 bases and J 1 base, with 14 bases left between them. Per germline, CDR1 SGDLS and CDR2 YYNGEE. The CDR3 loop spans 15 amino acids. Looking up the rest from reference TRBV9 and TRBJ1-2 gives the full variable domain: DSGVTQTPKHLITATGQRVTLRCSPRSGDLSVYWYQQSLDQGLQFLIQYYNGEERAKGNILERFSAQQFPDLHSELNLSSLELGDSALYFCASSPLQTINYGYTFGSGTRLTVV.